One and the same sample provided the 20 T cell receptor beta chains below, sequenced in a study of metastatic and nonmetastatic thyroid tumors. Using MiXCR, TCRdb re-called clones from the PCR reads. The table lists about 70,000 clones, more than 15% of them singletons. Not a single patient had been given any form of treatment at any point before undergoing thyroid surgery. The sample comprised blood. The receptors were sampled from a female donor with papillary thyroid cancer or a benign thyroid nodule (not recorded which). Some clones in this sample may be carry-over from other donors' samples.

This clone was counted a few times. V and J are TRBV7-3 and TRBJ1-3; D gene uncertain. Germline CDR1 is SGHTA and CDR2 is FQGTGA. Trimming took 6 bases from V and 4 from J, leaving 13 bases between them. This CDR3 comprises 14 residues. CDR3 nucleotides: TGTGCCAGCAGTTTGTTGGGTACAGGAAACACCATATATTTT. Translated: CASSLLGTGNTIYF.

The genes are TRBV20-1 and TRBJ2-5; D ambiguous. Germline lookup yields CDR1 DFQATT and CDR2 SNEGSKA (reference sequence). The CDR3 is 13 amino acids. Trimming took off 5 bases at V and 3 bases at J, with 13 bases between the two ends. The CDR3 here is CSAPRESEETQYF. CDR3 nucleotide sequence: TGCAGTGCTCCCCGTGAGAGCGAAGAGACCCAGTACTTC.

The genes are TRBV29-1 and TRBJ1-1; a weak D match, TRBD1 (6 bases). The germline V gene encodes CDR1 SQVTM and CDR2 ANQGSEA. This CDR3 has 14 amino acids. V was cut by 6 bases and J by 3 bases, with 17 bases left in between. Here the CDR3 reads CSVRKQGTDTEAFF. The CDR3, as DNA: TGCAGCGTCCGCAAACAGGGTACAGACACTGAAGCTTTCTTT.

This clone was seen repeatedly, ten times or more. The V call is TRBV13, the J call TRBJ1-6; TRBD1 is a possible D gene (6 bases). CDR1 is PRHDT and CDR2 is FYEKMQ in the germline V gene (reference sequence). V gave up 3 bases and J gave up 5 bases, with 8 bases separating them. The CDR3 runs 14 residues. This chain's CDR3 is CASSFRGDNSPLHF. In nucleotides, the CDR3 is TGTGCCAGCAGCTTCAGGGGAGATAATTCACCCCTCCACTTT.

The J gene is TRBJ1-3, the V gene TRBV28; D remains unclear. CDR3 length: 14 residues. Trimming took 11 bases from V and 0 from J, leaving 14 bases between them. Looked up from germline, CDR1 is MDHEN and CDR2 is SYDVKM. The CDR3 loop reads CAAGSYSSGNTIYF. DNA of the CDR3: TGTGCCGCGGGCAGTTATTCCTCTGGAAACACCATATATTTT.

This clone was counted many times. The chain recombines TRBV6-4 with TRBJ1-2; tentative D call: TRBD1 (5 bases). CDR3 length equals 15 residues. V was shortened by 7 bases and J by 4 bases, with 19 bases between the two germline ends. Per germline, CDR1 MRHNA and CDR2 SNTAGT. DNA of the CDR3: TGTGCCAGCACCCCCTATGGGGGAGATGGCTATGGCTACACCTTC. Amino acids: CASTPYGGDGYGYTF.

This clone appeared many times. J is TRBJ2-7 and V is TRBV3-1, with unresolved D. The V gene's germline CDR1 is LGHDT and CDR2 YNNKEL (reference sequence). The V gene lost 3 bases and the J gene lost 2 bases, with 5 bases spanning the gap. The CDR3 has 12 amino acids. In nucleotides, the CDR3 is TGTGCCAGCAGCCATGCTCCCTACGAGCAGTACTTC. It is translated as CASSHAPYEQYF.

This clone occurred many times. The chain carries TRBV29-1 and TRBJ1-5, with D hard to call. The CDR3 spans 12 residues. Germline loops: CDR1 SQVTM, CDR2 ANQGSEA. V lost 1 base and J 9 bases, leaving 10 bases between the germline ends. CDR3 DNA: TGCAGCGTTGAAGGGACGGTTGGGCCCCAGCATTTT. Protein sequence: CSVEGTVGPQHF.

This clone was seen repeatedly, ten times or more. The chain recombines TRBV4-2 with TRBJ1-6; D is possibly TRBD1 (6 bases). The CDR3 totals 20 residues. Trimming pared 0 bases from V and 9 bases from J, leaving 27 bases between. CDR1 is LGHNA and CDR2 is YNFKEQ in the germline V gene. The CDR3 DNA reads TGTGCCAGCAGCCAAGATCCCCTCTCGGGGGGGCAAGCTCTGGGTTCACCCCTCCACTTT. Translation gives CASSQDPLSGGQALGSPLHF.

The chain recombines TRBV4-2 with TRBJ1-6; D call uncertain. The germline V gene encodes CDR1 LGHNA and CDR2 YNFKEQ. The CDR3 totals 17 residues. V lost 4 bases and J 2 bases, leaving 15 bases between the germline ends. The CDR3 bases are TGTGCCAGCAGCCTGTCCCCTGGGCCTGCCTATAATTCACCCCTCCACTTT. Translating it yields CASSLSPGPAYNSPLHF.

This sequence joins TRBV3-1 and TRBJ2-3, with D perhaps TRBD1 (5 bases). Germline V gene data show CDR1 as LGHDT and CDR2 as YNNKEL (reference sequence). V was clipped by 4 bases and J by 1 base, with 6 bases between them. The CDR3 has 13 residues. DNA for the CDR3: TGTGCCAGCAGCCCCAGGGGCACAGATACGCAGTATTTT. Its protein is CASSPRGTDTQYF.

This clone was recorded at least ten times. The chain has TRBV7-2 and TRBJ2-3, with 9 nucleotides matching TRBD2. Germline loops: CDR1 SGHTA, CDR2 FQGNSA. Trimming at V came to 4 bases and at J to 2 bases, leaving 10 bases not matched to a gene. The CDR3 is 17 amino acids. CDR3 nucleotides: TGTGCCAGCAGCTCGGGGGTGGCGGGAGGGCCCACAGATACGCAGTATTTT. Translated: CASSSGVAGGPTDTQYF. The whole variable domain, remainder taken from reference TRBV7-2 and TRBJ2-3, is GAGVSQSPSNKVTEKGKDVELRCDPISGHTALYWYRQSLGQGLEFLIYFQGNSAPDKSGLPSDRFSAERTGGSVSTLTIQRTQQEDSAVYLCASSSGVAGGPTDTQYFGPGTRLTVL.

The chain has TRBV7-2 and TRBJ1-1, with no clear D. This CDR3 has 15 residues. Germline CDR1 reads SGHTA; CDR2 reads FQGNSA. V lost 5 bases and J 8 bases, leaving 21 bases between the germline ends. CDR3 loop: CASSPHHLPTGEAFF. The CDR3, as DNA: TGTGCCAGCAGCCCACACCACTTACCGACGGGGGAAGCTTTCTTT.

This clone was counted many times. The chain combines TRBV11-2 with TRBJ2-7; 10 bases are shared with TRBD2. V was clipped by 2 bases and J by 2 bases; unmatched bases: 3. The CDR3 loop spans 15 amino acids. From germline, CDR1 is SGHAT and CDR2 FQNNGV. The CDR3 DNA reads as TGTGCCAGCAGCTTAAGGACTAGCGGAACCTACGAGCAGTACTTC. The encoded protein is CASSLRTSGTYEQYF.

This clone occurred many times. Additional DNA sequences in this sample encode the identical CDR3. V gene TRBV11-2 combines with J gene TRBJ2-7, with D perhaps TRBD1 or TRBD2 (5 bases each). Germline V lookup: CDR1 SGHAT, CDR2 FQNNGV. The CDR3 contains 15 residues. Trimming took off 1 base at V and 0 bases at J, with 10 bases between the two ends. CDR3 sequence (DNA): TGTGCCAGCAGCTTAGGCTGGGACGGCTCCTACGAGCAGTACTTC. Its translation: CASSLGWDGSYEQYF.

This clone was seen only a few times. A much more abundant neighbour one base away suggests this may be a read error. The same CDR3 can be traced to other DNA sequences in this sample. The chain uses TRBV5-6 and TRBJ2-2, with TRBD1 matching 7 bases. The V gene's germline CDR1 is SGHDT and CDR2 YYEEEE. Trimming took 4 bases from V and 3 from J; bases not matched to a gene: 6. The CDR3 totals 15 residues. The CDR3 sequence: CASSRQGPHTGELFF. The CDR3, as DNA: TGTGCCAGCAGCCGACAGGGTCCCCACACCGGGGAGCTGTTTTTT.

The chain is built from TRBV30 and TRBJ2-1; a possible D gene is TRBD1 (6 bases). V lost 3 bases, J lost 6 bases, and 21 bases lay in between. From germline, CDR1 is GTSNPN and CDR2 SVGIG (reference sequence). The CDR3 sequence is 16 residues long. CDR3 sequence: CAWRGVGGTVVNEQFF. The CDR3 DNA reads TGTGCCTGGAGGGGTGTAGGGGGTACGGTGGTCAATGAGCAGTTCTTC.

This clone appeared many times. The chain is built from TRBV19 and TRBJ2-3, with 11 bases matching TRBD1. The germline gives CDR1 LNHDA, CDR2 SQIVND (reference sequence). The CDR3 has 14 residues. With V trimmed by 4 bases and J by 4 bases, 1 base remained unmatched. This chain's CDR3 is CASSRTGGADTQYF. For the CDR3, the DNA is TGTGCCAGTAGTAGGACAGGGGGCGCAGATACGCAGTATTTT.

This clone has a count of ten or more. This chain connects TRBV12-3 or TRBV12-4 to TRBJ2-1, with 11 bases matching TRBD2. Trimming at V came to 6 bases and at J to 4 bases, leaving 8 bases not matched to a gene. This CDR3 comprises 16 residues. In nucleotides, the CDR3 is TGTGCCAGCAGCCCCGGACTAGCGGGCCCGTACAATGAGCAGTTCTTC. The encoded protein is CASSPGLAGPYNEQFF.

This clone has at least ten counts. V gene TRBV5-1 combines with J gene TRBJ2-3; TRBD2 might be the D (5 bases). The CDR3 length is 15 residues. CDR1 and CDR2 from the germline V gene are SGHRS and YFSETQ. The V gene lost 0 bases and the J gene lost 2 bases, with 10 bases spanning the gap. The CDR3 here is CASSLDWTVTDTQYF. For the CDR3, the DNA is TGCGCCAGCAGCTTGGATTGGACTGTCACAGATACGCAGTATTTT.